This T cell receptor (beta chain) was sequenced in a study of beta chain features in type 1 diabetes. Germline V gene lookup returns CDR1 SGHTA and CDR2 FQGTGA. Trimming removed 2 bases from V and 3 bases from J, with 7 bases in between. This CDR3 is built from 13 residues. Expressed TCRB transcripts were sequenced after all isolated RNA was converted to cDNA. Naive, central memory and regulatory T cell samples yielded around 3.9 million reads on average. Repertoires were generated with immunoSEQ multiplex PCR, while TCRdb's copy carries only in-frame clones and drops some. The sample has 400,000 to 600,000 clones; approximately 30% are singletons. Broader study findings: Whether TCRB rearrangement is influenced by HLA type was left unresolved in this analysis. In type 1 diabetes patients, VDJ junctions had fewer insertions; deletions at these junctions were more frequent. The naive, central memory and Treg TCRB repertoires showed an apparent similarity that was greater among patients than among healthy donors.

As for this clone: Its specificity is unknown.

The source of this sequence is a young man in good health. The sequencing sample was made of naive CD4+ T cells from blood. This rearrangement joins TRBV7-3 to TRBJ1-2; no clear D gene. The CDR3 DNA reads as TGTGCCAGCAGCTTAGGAGGGTACTATGGCTACACCTTC. It yields the protein CASSLGGYYGYTF.